This T cell receptor (beta chain) was profiled in a study of blood T cell repertoires in COVID-19. The wider study: Acute-phase and convalescent COVID-19 samples originated in the United States, Italy and Spain. PBMCs, B-cell-depleted T cells, or T cells provided the cDNA or gDNA that made up the material.

Per the study methods: Counts of nucleated cells, estimated from reference gene primer amplification, were obtained. Clones were sequenced by immunoSEQ multiplex PCR, and TCRdb holds only the in-frame ones, with some missing. The DNA was the basis for D and trimming; V, J and clone size are from that table. The sample includes approximately 46,000 clones, roughly 84% of them seen just once. Germline-derived CDR1 and CDR2 are MGHRA and YSYEKL. Deletions cut 4 bases from V and 8 bases from J, with 24 bases between. The CDR3 extends over 17 amino acids. This sequence was found in a woman in her 70s in a cohort sampled during active COVID-19. V and J are TRBV4-1 and TRBJ2-1; D gene uncertain. Sequencing was carried out using peripheral blood. CDR3 bases: TGCGCCAGCAGCCCCGATCAAGGCAGGTTAACCCCCCATGAGCAGTTCTTC. It is translated as CASSPDQGRLTPHEQFF.